This T cell receptor (beta chain) was sequenced for a study of metastatic and nonmetastatic thyroid tumors. About the study: Repertoire data that came from the blood and tumor or nodule tissue of malignant and benign thyroid patients were compared.

Per germline, CDR1 MGHRA and CDR2 YSYEKL. The CDR3 loop spans 15 amino acids. With 0 bases clipped from V and 2 bases from J, the junction kept 0 bases outside the gene matches. TCRdb re-clonotyped the PCR reads through MiXCR. The sample consists of 23,000 or so clones, about 30% of them appearing once. The entire patient cohort was treatment-naive prior to thyroid surgery. Material for sequencing was blood. The sequence derives from a female donor with papillary thyroid cancer or a benign thyroid nodule (not recorded which). Some clones in this sample may be carry-over from other donors' samples. This chain joins TRBV4-1 and TRBJ1-3; 8 bases match TRBD1. CDR3 sequence (DNA): TGCGCCAGCAGCCAAGAGGACAGGGCTGGAAACACCATATATTTT. It specifies CASSQEDRAGNTIYF.